This is a list of T cell receptor beta chains from one sample in a study of T-cell memory formation after mild COVID-19. TCRdb reprocessed the 5' RACE reads via MiXCR and lists one record per CDR3 protein. Among about 150,000 distinct CDR3 sequences listed, 15% to 20% were seen once. The sequenced sample was PBMCs or a T cell subset sorted from them (not recorded which). These TCRs come from an adult woman who had mild COVID-19 (a few samples of this study predate the infection). Cell type and time point are not known. Both conserved end residues are part of each CDR3. The D gene is left open where the match is weak. Not all rows give a size; the values are once, few, many and, for expanded clones, a class.

v_call: TRBV29-1; clone_size: -; j_call: TRBJ2-7; d_call: -; cdr3_nt: TGCAGCGTTGACCAGGGCAGCGAGCAGTACTTC; cdr3_aa: CSVDQGSEQYF
v_call: TRBV3-1; clone_size: -; j_call: TRBJ2-3; d_call: -; cdr3_nt: TGTGCCAGCAGCCAGACAAGGCAGGGCACAGATACGCAGTATTTT; cdr3_aa: CASSQTRQGTDTQYF
v_call: TRBV5-1; clone_size: -; j_call: TRBJ1-1; d_call: TRBD1; cdr3_nt: TGCGCCAGCAGCTTCCTGGACAGGGCTGGTGAAGCTTTCTTT; cdr3_aa: CASSFLDRAGEAFF
v_call: TRBV20-1; clone_size: few; j_call: TRBJ2-1; d_call: -; cdr3_nt: TGCAGTGCTAAGACCAGGAAGAACGCGAACAATGAGCAGTTCTTC; cdr3_aa: CSAKTRKNANNEQFF
v_call: TRBV7-3; clone_size: few; j_call: TRBJ2-1; d_call: TRBD2; cdr3_nt: TGTGCCAGCAGCAGCTCGGGACTAGTTTCCTACAATGAGCAGTTCTTC; cdr3_aa: CASSSSGLVSYNEQFF
v_call: TRBV5-4; clone_size: few; j_call: TRBJ2-3; d_call: -; cdr3_nt: TGTGCCAGCAGCTCGGGGGCGGGTCTGGCCCCTACAGATACGCAGTATTTT; cdr3_aa: CASSSGAGLAPTDTQYF
v_call: TRBV6-2/TRBV6-3; clone_size: -; j_call: TRBJ2-3; d_call: TRBD1; cdr3_nt: TGTGCCAGCAGTAATCCTCGGACAGGGATTGTAGCAGATACGCAGTATTTT; cdr3_aa: CASSNPRTGIVADTQYF
v_call: TRBV5-1; clone_size: -; j_call: TRBJ2-7; d_call: -; cdr3_nt: TGCGCCAGCAGCTTGGCCTCGGGTTCCTACGAGCAGTACTTC; cdr3_aa: CASSLASGSYEQYF
v_call: TRBV29-1; clone_size: few; j_call: TRBJ1-6; d_call: -; cdr3_nt: TGCAGCGTCTCGACAGGAAGGGATAATTCACCCCTCCACTTT; cdr3_aa: CSVSTGRDNSPLHF
v_call: TRBV10-3; clone_size: few; j_call: TRBJ2-3; d_call: -; cdr3_nt: TGTGCCATCAGGCAGGGAGCAACAGATACGCAGTATTTT; cdr3_aa: CAIRQGATDTQYF
v_call: TRBV10-2; clone_size: -; j_call: TRBJ2-7; d_call: TRBD1; cdr3_nt: TGCGCCAGCAGTGAAGGGACAGCCGCCTACGAGCAGTACTTC; cdr3_aa: CASSEGTAAYEQYF
v_call: TRBV7-2; clone_size: -; j_call: TRBJ1-3; d_call: -; cdr3_nt: TGTGCCAGCAGCACCGAGACAGTCTCTGGAAACACCATATATTTT; cdr3_aa: CASSTETVSGNTIYF
v_call: TRBV20-1; clone_size: -; j_call: TRBJ1-1; d_call: TRBD1; cdr3_nt: TGCAGTGCCAACCCTGGAGGGCAGGGGGACACTGAAGCTTTCTTT; cdr3_aa: CSANPGGQGDTEAFF
v_call: TRBV6-1; clone_size: few; j_call: TRBJ2-7; d_call: -; cdr3_nt: TGTGCCAGCAGAAAACTAGGGGTCGGCTACGAGCAGTACTTC; cdr3_aa: CASRKLGVGYEQYF
v_call: TRBV6-2/TRBV6-3; clone_size: many; j_call: TRBJ2-3; d_call: TRBD2; cdr3_nt: TGTGCCAGCAGTTACGGATGGAGGGGAGGGAGCACAGATACGCAGTATTTT; cdr3_aa: CASSYGWRGGSTDTQYF
v_call: TRBV5-1; clone_size: few; j_call: TRBJ2-2; d_call: -; cdr3_nt: TGCGCCAGCAGACAAGACCCGGGGCCCGACACCGGGGAGCTGTTTTTT; cdr3_aa: CASRQDPGPDTGELFF
v_call: TRBV5-4; clone_size: once; j_call: TRBJ2-2; d_call: -; cdr3_nt: TGTGCCAGCTATAGTAGACAGCCGAACACCGGGGAGCTGTTTTTT; cdr3_aa: CASYSRQPNTGELFF
v_call: TRBV7-2; clone_size: -; j_call: TRBJ2-7; d_call: TRBD1; cdr3_nt: TGTGCCAGCAGCTCAAGGATCCAGGGGGCATACGAGCAGTACTTC; cdr3_aa: CASSSRIQGAYEQYF
v_call: TRBV4-1; clone_size: few; j_call: TRBJ2-5; d_call: TRBD2; cdr3_nt: TGCGCCAGCAGCCAAGACCCGGGACTAGCGGTTCCAGAGACCCAGTACTTC; cdr3_aa: CASSQDPGLAVPETQYF
v_call: TRBV7-9; clone_size: few; j_call: TRBJ1-5; d_call: TRBD1; cdr3_nt: TGTGCCAGCAGCTTCGGGACAGGTATTCATCAGCCCCAGCATTTT; cdr3_aa: CASSFGTGIHQPQHF
v_call: TRBV15; clone_size: few; j_call: TRBJ1-1; d_call: -; cdr3_nt: TGTGCCACCAGCAGGGATACAGGTTTTGCTGAAGCTTTCTTT; cdr3_aa: CATSRDTGFAEAFF
v_call: TRBV15; clone_size: -; j_call: TRBJ2-3; d_call: -; cdr3_nt: TGTGCCACCAGCAGAGACAGGGTCAGCACAGATACGCAGTATTTT; cdr3_aa: CATSRDRVSTDTQYF
v_call: TRBV20-1; clone_size: few; j_call: TRBJ2-6; d_call: -; cdr3_nt: TGCAGTGCTAAGGCATACTCTGGGGCCAACGTCCTGACTTTC; cdr3_aa: CSAKAYSGANVLTF
v_call: TRBV12-3/TRBV12-4; clone_size: -; j_call: TRBJ2-4; d_call: TRBD2; cdr3_nt: TGTGCCAGCAGACTAGCGGGAGAGGCCAAAAACATTCAGTACTTC; cdr3_aa: CASRLAGEAKNIQYF
v_call: TRBV7-2; clone_size: -; j_call: TRBJ2-7; d_call: -; cdr3_nt: TGTGCCAGCAGCCCTAGGGGGTTCTACGAGCAGTACTTC; cdr3_aa: CASSPRGFYEQYF
v_call: TRBV4-1; clone_size: -; j_call: TRBJ2-7; d_call: -; cdr3_nt: TGCGCCAGCAGCCCAGGGGGGGACTCCTACGAGCAGTACTTC; cdr3_aa: CASSPGGDSYEQYF
v_call: TRBV18; clone_size: few; j_call: TRBJ2-6; d_call: -; cdr3_nt: TGTGCCAGCTCACCAGACGGGGGATCTGGGGCCAACGTCCTGACTTTC; cdr3_aa: CASSPDGGSGANVLTF
v_call: TRBV7-9; clone_size: -; j_call: TRBJ1-4; d_call: -; cdr3_nt: TGTGCCAGCAGCTTATCAACGACAAATGAAAAACTGTTTTTT; cdr3_aa: CASSLSTTNEKLFF
v_call: TRBV20-1; clone_size: few; j_call: TRBJ2-3; d_call: -; cdr3_nt: TGCAGTGCAAAACGGGGGCCAGATACGCAGTATTTT; cdr3_aa: CSAKRGPDTQYF